These 32 T cell receptor beta chains came from one sample sequenced in a study of T cell changes during pregnancy in multiple sclerosis (dated by TCRdb to the late 2010s). Library preparation used the immunoSEQ multiplex PCR assay. TCRdb stores this immuneACCESS table with in-frame sequences only. Part of the clones is absent; in the studies checked, under half of the shortfall reflects unresolved V genes, and no reason is known for the rest. Across this sample there are tens of thousands of clones, with about 91% seen only once. Roughly 5.2% of the sample is in the top ten clones. This material consisted of peripheral blood, taken in the first trimester of pregnancy. Receptors originate from a female donor in good health, enrolled as a control in a pregnancy study.

The rearrangement uses TRBV30 and TRBJ2-1; 8 bases agree with TRBD2. V dropped 1 base and J dropped 13; count of bases not matched to a gene: 3. This CDR3 spans 11 amino acids. CDR1 is GTSNPN and CDR2 is SVGIG in the germline V gene (reference sequence). The CDR3 nucleotides are TGTGCCTGGAGTGGCGGGGGGACCCAGTTCTTC. Translating it yields CAWSGGGTQFF.

The genes are TRBV10-3 and TRBJ2-3, with 8 positions matching TRBD2. Trimming took 7 bases from V and 5 from J; bases not matched to a gene: 8. This CDR3 has 14 amino acids. The germline V gene has CDR1 ENHRY and CDR2 SYGVKD. This CDR3 is CAITGAGDGDTQYF. DNA of the CDR3: TGTGCCATCACTGGAGCGGGGGACGGAGATACGCAGTATTTT.

The chain has TRBV25-1 and TRBJ1-2; D gene ambiguous. The CDR3 contains 15 residues. V shed 1 base and J shed 3 bases, with 12 bases lying between them. Germline V gene lookup returns CDR1 MGHDK and CDR2 SYGVNS. The CDR3 protein is CASSEFEGGHYGYTF. DNA of the CDR3: TGTGCCAGCAGTGAATTTGAGGGAGGGCACTATGGCTACACCTTC.

The chain carries TRBV28 and TRBJ1-5; 8 positions agree with TRBD1. Germline V gene data show CDR1 as MDHEN and CDR2 as SYDVKM. The CDR3 runs to 14 residues. V shed 6 bases and J 5 bases; nucleotides not matched to a gene: 6. CDR3 nucleotide sequence: TGTGCCAGCAGCCCCGGGACAGGTGATCAGCCCCAGCATTTT. It codes for CASSPGTGDQPQHF.

The chain links TRBV7-9 to TRBJ1-3; D is possibly TRBD1 (5 bases). Germline assignment: CDR1 SEHNR and CDR2 FQNEAQ (reference sequence). This CDR3 is built from 16 residues. Deletions cut 1 base from V and 0 bases from J, with 10 bases between. CDR3: CASSLDRRLSGNTIYF. The DNA for the CDR3 is TGTGCCAGCAGCTTAGACAGGCGACTCTCTGGAAACACCATATATTTT.

J is TRBJ1-1 and V is TRBV2; no definite D call. V was trimmed by 6 bases and J by 10 bases, leaving 15 bases between them. The CDR3 is 12 amino acids. Germline CDR1 reads SNHLY; CDR2 reads FYNNEI. CDR3 sequence reads: CASRGWRAVAFF. CDR3 coding DNA: TGTGCCAGCAGGGGGTGGCGGGCAGTAGCTTTCTTT.

This sequence joins TRBV9 and TRBJ2-2, with a weak D call TRBD2 (6 bases). The CDR3 is made up of 15 amino acids. Germline CDR1 SGDLS, CDR2 YYNGEE. The V end was cut by 4 bases, the J end by 6 bases, with 16 bases between. This CDR3 reads CASSPLSGLAGELFF. The DNA for the CDR3 is TGTGCCAGCAGCCCGCTAAGCGGGTTGGCCGGGGAGCTGTTTTTT.

This clone was seen just once. The genes are TRBV1 and TRBJ2-1; TRBD2, the table's D call, was not compared with the DNA. TRBV1 is a pseudogene. The CDR3 spans 18 residues. This CDR3 is CTSSQEALAGVRYNEQFF. CDR3 nucleotides: TGCACCAGCAGCCAAGAGGCCCTAGCGGGAGTACGTTACAATGAGCAGTTCTTC.

The chain carries TRBV6-1 and TRBJ2-6; no clear D gene. CDR1 is MNHNS, CDR2 SASEGT, per germline. The CDR3 is 15 amino acids. V shed 6 bases and J shed 0 bases, with 9 bases lying between them. The chain's CDR3 is CASSATGSGANVLTF. The CDR3 DNA follows: TGTGCCAGCAGCGCGACTGGCTCTGGGGCCAACGTCCTGACTTTC.

Written as DNA, the CDR3 is TGTGCCAGCAGCTTCCTATCGACAGGGGGAGAGCAGTACTTC. The encoded protein is CASSFLSTGGEQYF. V usage is TRBV7-9 and J usage is TRBJ2-7; TRBD1 aligns across 9 bases. The CDR3 loop spans 14 amino acids. J gave up 7 bases and V 3 bases, and 7 bases lay outside the gene matches. Germline V gene sequence: CDR1 SEHNR, CDR2 FQNEAQ (reference sequence).

This chain joins TRBV30 and TRBJ1-5; 7 nucleotides match TRBD1. The V gene end was trimmed by 2 bases and the J gene end by 4 bases; junction bases not matched to a gene: 2. Germline CDR1 reads GTSNPN; CDR2 reads SVGIG (reference sequence). The CDR3 contains 13 residues. Written as DNA, the CDR3 is TGTGCCTGGAGTTACAGGGGAAATCAGCCCCAGCATTTT. Translation: CAWSYRGNQPQHF.

This chain connects TRBV19 to TRBJ1-2; a weak D match, TRBD1 (6 bases). CDR3 length: 14 residues. The germline V gene encodes CDR1 LNHDA and CDR2 SQIVND (reference sequence). Trimming stripped 3 bases from V and 1 base from J, with 9 bases between. CDR3 DNA: TGTGCCAGTAGTATTCCAGGGGATAACTATGGCTACACCTTC. Translating gives CASSIPGDNYGYTF.

This chain uses TRBV5-1 with TRBJ2-5; 10 nucleotides match TRBD2. The germline V gene encodes CDR1 SGHRS and CDR2 YFSETQ. CDR3 length: 15 residues. Losses at the gene ends were 0 bases for V and 4 bases for J; bases not matched to a gene: 3. CDR3 nucleotide sequence: TGCGCCAGCAGCTTGGGGGCTAGCGGGGGAGAGACCCAGTACTTC. It encodes CASSLGASGGETQYF.

V gene TRBV5-5 combines with J gene TRBJ1-2; tentative D call: TRBD1 (5 bases). This CDR3 contains 14 residues. CDR1 is SGHKS, CDR2 YYEKEE, per germline (reference sequence). Trimming cost V 0 bases and J 4 bases, with 10 bases left between them. The CDR3 region has the DNA TGTGCCAGCAGCTTGGCCCAGGGTAGCTATGGCTACACCTTC. This sequence encodes CASSLAQGSYGYTF. Filled out from reference TRBV5-5 and TRBJ1-2, the complete variable domain reads DAGVTQSPTHLIKTRGQQVTLRCSPISGHKSVSWYQQVLGQGPQFIFQYYEKEERGRGNFPDRFSARQFPNYSSELNVNALLLGDSALYLCASSLAQGSYGYTFGSGTRLTVV.

The chain employs TRBV7-9 and TRBJ1-2; 8 positions agree with TRBD1. The germline gives CDR1 SEHNR, CDR2 FQNEAQ (reference sequence). V dropped 1 base and J dropped 2; count of bases not matched to a gene: 3. The length of the CDR3 is 15 residues. CDR3 sequence (DNA): TGTGCCAGCAGCTTAGGCGACAGGGGAAACTATGGCTACACCTTC. Translating gives CASSLGDRGNYGYTF. The complete variable domain, with remaining parts taken from reference TRBV7-9 and TRBJ1-2, reads DTGVSQNPRHKITKRGQNVTFRCDPISEHNRLYWYRQTLGQGPEFLTYFQNEAQLEKSRLLSDRFSAERPKGSFSTLEIQRTEQGDSAMYLCASSLGDRGNYGYTFGSGTRLTVV.

In this sample, this clone turned up once. The chain combines TRBV6-5 with TRBJ2-1; 7 nucleotides line up with TRBD1. V dropped 2 bases and J dropped 3; count of bases not matched to a gene: 7. Per germline, CDR1 MNHEY and CDR2 SVGAGI. This CDR3 has 16 residues. CDR3 region: CASSYGTDRNYNEQFF. The CDR3 DNA sequence: TGTGCCAGCAGTTACGGGACGGACAGGAACTACAATGAGCAGTTCTTC.

The CDR3 sequence is CASSSGLGGTQYF. DNA of the CDR3: TGTGCCAGCAGCTCCGGACTGGGAGGGACCCAGTACTTC. The gene calls are TRBV5-4 and TRBJ2-5, with a tentative D call TRBD2 (6 bases). This CDR3 contains 13 residues. V was shortened by 3 bases and J by 7 bases, with 13 bases between the two germline ends. Germline CDR1 and CDR2: SGHNT and YYREEE (reference sequence).

This clone was found once. This chain uses TRBV27 with TRBJ2-1; the D gene is possibly TRBD2 (5 bases). Trimming pared 4 bases from V and 8 bases from J, leaving 24 bases between. This CDR3 has 17 amino acids. CDR1 is MNHEY, CDR2 SMNVEV, per germline (reference sequence). The CDR3 bases are TGTGCCAGCAGTTCTTCCCCTGCTAGCTTCAAACTTCATGAGCAGTTCTTC. It encodes CASSSSPASFKLHEQFF.

The chain employs TRBV10-3 and TRBJ2-1, with a possible D match to TRBD2 (5 bases). The V gene lost 3 bases and the J gene lost 5 bases, with 8 bases spanning the gap. Germline CDR1 and CDR2: ENHRY and SYGVKD. The CDR3 covers 13 residues. CDR3 coding DNA: TGTGCCATCAGTGAATTGCGGGACAATGAGCAGTTCTTC. Its protein is CAISELRDNEQFF.

This chain connects TRBV7-8 to TRBJ2-1; D is possibly TRBD2 (6 bases). V was clipped by 0 bases and J by 2 bases, with 17 bases between them. Per germline, CDR1 SGHVS and CDR2 FQNEAQ. The CDR3 sequence is 18 residues long. The CDR3 here is CASSLAGWGEVTYNEQFF. The CDR3 coding sequence is TGTGCCAGCAGCTTAGCGGGGTGGGGGGAAGTCACCTACAATGAGCAGTTCTTC.

The chain uses TRBV5-1 and TRBJ1-1; 7 bases line up with TRBD1. Germline values: CDR1 SGHRS, CDR2 YFSETQ. V shed 3 bases and J 6 bases; nucleotides not matched to a gene: 5. The CDR3 extends over 13 amino acids. CDR3 DNA sequence: TGCGCCAGCAGCTCGACAGGGTTCCCTGAAGCTTTCTTT. Its protein is CASSSTGFPEAFF. Together with reference TRBV5-1 and TRBJ1-1, the CDR3 gives the full variable domain: KAGVTQTPRYLIKTRGQQVTLSCSPISGHRSVSWYQQTPGQGLQFLFEYFSETQRNKGNFPGRFSGRQFSNSRSEMNVSTLELGDSALYLCASSSTGFPEAFFGQGTRLTVV.

The J gene is TRBJ2-1, the V gene TRBV5-4; 7 nucleotides agree with TRBD2. CDR1 is SGHNT, CDR2 YYREEE, per germline (reference sequence). This CDR3 contains 15 residues. V lost 0 bases to trimming and J lost 2 bases; unmatched junction nucleotides: 2. CDR3 loop: CASSLGLAAYNEQFF. As DNA, the CDR3 is TGTGCCAGCAGCTTGGGGCTAGCGGCCTACAATGAGCAGTTCTTC.

The rearrangement uses TRBV30 and TRBJ1-3; D might be TRBD1 (6 bases). The germline V gene encodes CDR1 GTSNPN and CDR2 SVGIG (reference sequence). Between the trimmed V and J ends, which lost 2 bases and 0 bases, there was a span of 11 bases. The length of the CDR3 is 15 residues. Written as DNA, the CDR3 is TGTGCCTGGAGTCCGGACAGCGTCTCTGGAAACACCATATATTTT. Translating gives CAWSPDSVSGNTIYF.

The chain couples TRBV7-8 to TRBJ1-1, with 8 bases lining up with TRBD1. The CDR3 has 15 amino acids. Germline CDR1 SGHVS, CDR2 FQNEAQ. V lost 5 bases and J lost 2; bases outside the gene matches: 7. CDR3 nucleotides: TGTGCCAGCAGCCGGGCAGGACAGGGAAACACTGAAGCTTTCTTT. Translation: CASSRAGQGNTEAFF.

This chain links TRBV27 with TRBJ2-7, with 8 nucleotides matching TRBD1. From germline, CDR1 is MNHEY and CDR2 SMNVEV (reference sequence). V gave up 4 bases and J gave up 6 bases; unmatched junction bases: 14. The CDR3 sequence is 16 residues long. For the CDR3, the DNA is TGTGCCAGCAGTTCCGTTTTTGGGACAGGACCTGGCGAGCAGTACTTC. Residues: CASSSVFGTGPGEQYF.

This clone showed up just once. CDR3 region: CASGHGDRRTGELFF. CDR3 sequence (DNA): TGTGCCAGCGGCCATGGGGACAGGCGGACCGGGGAGCTGTTTTTT. This chain links TRBV2 with TRBJ2-2, with 8 bases aligning to TRBD1. Trimming removed 8 bases from V and 5 bases from J; junction bases left unmatched: 10. This CDR3 has 15 amino acids. Germline lookup yields CDR1 SNHLY and CDR2 FYNNEI. The variable domain in full, with the rest retrieved from reference TRBV2 and TRBJ2-2, is EPEVTQTPSHQVTQMGQEVILRCVPISNHLYFYWYRQILGQKVEFLVSFYNNEISEKSEIFDDQFSVERPDGSNFTLKIRSTKLEDSAMYFCASGHGDRRTGELFFGEGSRLTVL.

The sample holds one count of this clone. The chain has TRBV19 and TRBJ1-5, with 10 nucleotides matching TRBD1. Germline trimming cut 5 bases from V and 8 bases from J; bases unmatched to any gene: 6. There are 14 residues in the CDR3. From germline, CDR1 is LNHDA and CDR2 SQIVND (reference sequence). In DNA form, the CDR3 reads TGTGCCAGTAGTCCACACGGGACAGGGGAGCCCCAGCATTTT. The encoded protein is CASSPHGTGEPQHF.

V and J are TRBV10-3 and TRBJ1-2, with 9 bases matching TRBD1. The CDR3 spans 13 residues. With V trimmed by 6 bases and J by 8 bases, 7 bases remained unmatched. Germline CDR1 reads ENHRY; CDR2 reads SYGVKD. The CDR3 DNA reads as TGTGCCATCAGCGAGGACAGGGGAGACGGCTACACCTTC. Amino acids: CAISEDRGDGYTF.

The genes are TRBV2 and TRBJ2-3, with D tentatively TRBD2 (6 bases). This CDR3 has 14 residues. With 3 bases removed from V and 2 bases from J, the gap between germline ends came to 9 bases. Germline V gene lookup returns CDR1 SNHLY and CDR2 FYNNEI. CDR3 DNA sequence: TGTGCCAGCAGTGAGGCGGGGTACACAGATACGCAGTATTTT. It specifies CASSEAGYTDTQYF.

The chain recombines TRBV7-9 with TRBJ2-1, with no clear D. Trimming shortened V by 3 bases and J by 7 bases, and 13 bases separated the two germline ends. The V gene's germline CDR1 is SEHNR and CDR2 FQNEAQ (reference sequence). The CDR3 spans 14 residues. The chain's CDR3 is CASSFSASKNEQFF. The CDR3 nucleotides read TGTGCCAGCAGCTTTTCAGCTAGTAAGAATGAGCAGTTCTTC. The whole variable domain, remainder taken from reference TRBV7-9 and TRBJ2-1, is DTGVSQNPRHKITKRGQNVTFRCDPISEHNRLYWYRQTLGQGPEFLTYFQNEAQLEKSRLLSDRFSAERPKGSFSTLEIQRTEQGDSAMYLCASSFSASKNEQFFGPGTRLTVL.

This clone showed up just once. The chain employs TRBV6-5 and TRBJ1-6; 7 positions agree with TRBD1. V lost 0 bases and J lost 5; bases outside the gene matches: 1. There are 15 residues in the CDR3. Germline CDR1 reads MNHEY; CDR2 reads SVGAGI. The chain's CDR3 is CASSYSQGDNSPLHF. DNA for the CDR3: TGTGCCAGCAGTTACTCGCAGGGGGATAATTCACCCCTCCACTTT.

V is TRBV2 and J is TRBJ1-2; 10 bases are a match to TRBD1. Per germline, CDR1 SNHLY and CDR2 FYNNEI. CDR3 size: 16 residues. The ends lost 8 bases at V and 2 bases at J; junction bases unmatched: 11. The CDR3 protein is CASDTPGQGTNYGYTF. DNA for the CDR3: TGTGCCAGCGATACCCCGGGACAGGGGACGAACTATGGCTACACCTTC.